This TCR beta chain was captured in a study of T cell repertoires in cytomegalovirus infection. As for the study in general: Alongside well-studied HLA-B-restricted CMV epitopes, recently identified HLA-C-restricted CMV epitopes were also used. TCR beta signatures that were public indicated CMV infection and matching HLA type.

Study observations and caveats: The cumulative frequency of public TCR beta families identified carriers of CMV plus the relevant HLA.

Concerning this clonotype itself: Antigen specificity is unknown.

From the reads, TCRdb called clonotypes with MiXCR, one entry per CDR3 protein. The top ten clones hold roughly 70% of a sample with approximately 100,000 distinct CDR3 sequences, less than 55% of them seen once. This clonotype was sampled from a human donor in good health (CMV status not recorded). Some clones in this sample may be carry-over from other donors' samples. The sequencing here drew on CD8+ T cells from cultured PBMCs, taken from culture after CMV antigen stimulation.

The CDR3 here is CASSLAPSRTDTQYF. The CDR3 bases are TGTGCCAGCAGCTTAGCTCCCAGCCGTACAGATACGCAGTATTTT. V usage is TRBV7-8 and J usage is TRBJ2-3, with no clear D. Germline V CDR1 and CDR2: SGHVS, FQNEAQ. There are 15 residues in the CDR3. The V gene lost 0 bases and the J gene lost 3 bases, with 10 bases spanning the gap.